The 6 T cell receptor beta chains in this list originate from one sample, sequenced in a study of blood T cell repertoires in COVID-19. The protocol was immunoSEQ multiplex PCR, while the TCRdb copy is restricted to in-frame clones and leaves out a portion. The sample consists of about 280,000 clones, about 85% of them appearing once. The sequenced sample consisted of peripheral blood. The receptors originated from a human donor in a cohort sampled during active COVID-19.

Only one count was recorded for this clone. The chain couples TRBV7-2 to TRBJ2-3, with 8 bases identical to TRBD1. The germline V gene has CDR1 SGHTA and CDR2 FQGNSA. CDR3 size: 15 residues. V lost 5 bases to trimming and J lost 4 bases; unmatched junction nucleotides: 8. The CDR3 loop reads CASSTRTGSADTQYF. DNA of the CDR3: TGTGCCAGCAGCACCAGGACAGGGAGCGCAGATACGCAGTATTTT.

The rearrangement links TRBV4-3 to TRBJ2-5; D is unclear. The V gene's germline CDR1 is LGHNA and CDR2 YSLEER. The CDR3 length is 14 residues. V was clipped by 4 bases and J by 4 bases, with 13 bases between them. CDR3 nucleotide sequence: TGCGCCAGCAGCCCCGGGTGGCGAGCAGAGACCCAGTACTTC. This encodes CASSPGWRAETQYF.

This clone was observed once. The chain combines TRBV2 with TRBJ2-2; possibly TRBD1 for D (6 bases). The CDR3 runs to 13 residues. Looked up from germline, CDR1 is SNHLY and CDR2 is FYNNEI. Trimming pared 5 bases from V and 7 bases from J, leaving 11 bases between. In nucleotides, the CDR3 is TGTGCCAGCAGTCGGGACACATACGGGGAGCTGTTTTTT. Translating gives CASSRDTYGELFF.

This chain joins TRBV28 and TRBJ1-1; no clear D gene. V gave up 2 bases and J gave up 5 bases, with 12 bases separating them. CDR3 length: 14 residues. Germline-derived CDR1 and CDR2 are MDHEN and SYDVKM. CDR3 protein: CASSLNSWRTEAFF. The CDR3 coding sequence is TGTGCCAGCAGTTTAAACAGCTGGAGGACTGAAGCTTTCTTT.

As DNA, the CDR3 is TGTGCCAGCAGCCCGCCGCAGGGGCGTGATGGCTACACCTTC. This gives the protein CASSPPQGRDGYTF. The chain recombines TRBV7-9 with TRBJ1-2; weak D call: TRBD1 (6 bases). V was trimmed by 5 bases and J by 6 bases, leaving 16 bases between them. This CDR3 region has 14 residues. Germline V CDR1 and CDR2: SEHNR, FQNEAQ (reference sequence). Based on the CDR3 plus reference TRBV7-9 and TRBJ1-2, the full variable domain is DTGVSQNPRHKITKRGQNVTFRCDPISEHNRLYWYRQTLGQGPEFLTYFQNEAQLEKSRLLSDRFSAERPKGSFSTLEIQRTEQGDSAMYLCASSPPQGRDGYTFGSGTRLTVV.

V and J are TRBV7-6 and TRBJ2-5, with 8 bases matching TRBD1. V was clipped by 2 bases and J by 2 bases; unmatched bases: 13. From germline, CDR1 is SGHVS and CDR2 FNYEAQ. This CDR3 is built from 18 residues. CDR3: CASSLSPTGGTGQETQYF. DNA for the CDR3: TGTGCCAGCAGCTTATCCCCCACCGGAGGGACAGGTCAAGAGACCCAGTACTTC.